This T cell receptor (beta chain) originates from a study of T cell repertoires in cytomegalovirus infection. Study in general: The public TCR beta signatures pointed to both CMV infection and matching HLA type.

The study's findings and limits: What dominated the ex vivo response were HLA-C-restricted CMV-specific TCR beta clonotypes. Using cumulative public TCR beta family frequency, the authors identified those who carried CMV together with the relevant HLA.

CDR3 length: 11 residues. CDR1 and CDR2 (germline): MDHEN, SYDVKM. V was cut by 5 bases and J by 8 bases, with 9 bases left in between. This clonotype was seen a handful of times. No antigen is known for it. TCRdb recomputed calls from the reads with MiXCR, one row per CDR3 protein. There are about 150,000 distinct CDR3 sequences in the sample; 23% occur only once, and about 10% lies in the top ten. This receptor was identified in a human donor in good health (CMV status not recorded). Some clones in this sample may be carry-over from other donors' samples. The V and J genes are TRBV28 and TRBJ1-1; D is undetermined. The sequenced material came from PBMCs. As DNA, the CDR3 is TGTGCCAGCAGTATACGACAAGAAGCTTTCTTT. This codes for CASSIRQEAFF.